The 22 T cell receptor beta chains given below trace back to one sample, sequenced in a study of CD8+CD57+ T cells in acquired aplastic anemia. TCR beta VDJ and CDR3 profiles were obtained from a genomic DNA template. TCRdb re-called the reads through MiXCR, storing one row per CDR3 protein. The table lists around 430,000 distinct CDR3 sequences, roughly 34% of them singletons, with 0.75% to 0.95% in the top ten. Patients chosen for sequencing had shown CD8+CD57+ cell expansion by flow cytometry. Material: sorted CD4+, CD8+, or CD8+CD57+ T cells (not recorded which) from PBMCs. Source of these receptors: a human donor with aplastic anemia.

The rearrangement joins TRBV7-9 to TRBJ2-1; D remains ambiguous. The CDR3 spans 16 residues. V was cut by 6 bases and J by 9 bases, with 24 bases left in between. In germline, CDR1 is SEHNR, CDR2 FQNEAQ (reference sequence). CDR3 coding DNA: TGTGCCAGCAGACAAGACTGGCGCTCTGCGCGTGGTGAGCAGTTCTTC. Its translation: CASRQDWRSARGEQFF.

V gene TRBV3-1 combines with J gene TRBJ1-4; no clear D gene. This CDR3 comprises 13 residues. V was pared by 4 bases and J by 8 bases, with 11 bases between. Per the germline V gene, CDR1 is LGHDT and CDR2 is YNNKEL (reference sequence). CDR3 sequence (DNA): TGTGCCAGCAGCCTCATGATCGGGGAAAAACTGTTTTTT. Translation: CASSLMIGEKLFF. The whole variable domain, remainder taken from reference TRBV3-1 and TRBJ1-4, is DTAVSQTPKYLVTQMGNDKSIKCEQNLGHDTMYWYKQDSKKFLKIMFSYNNKELIINETVPNRFSPKSPDKAHLNLHINSLELGDSAVYFCASSLMIGEKLFFGSGTQLSVL.

This clonotype was seen a few times. J is TRBJ1-1 and V is TRBV2, with a possible D match to TRBD1 (6 bases). CDR1 SNHLY and CDR2 FYNNEI come from the germline V gene. Trimming stripped 6 bases from V and 4 bases from J, with 18 bases between. The CDR3 loop spans 15 amino acids. This chain's CDR3 is CASSSLAGGSTEAFF. CDR3 sequence (DNA): TGTGCCAGCAGCTCCTTGGCGGGGGGCAGCACTGAAGCTTTCTTT.

This chain joins TRBV6-1 and TRBJ2-2, with a tentative D call TRBD1 (5 bases). Germline V CDR1 and CDR2: MNHNS, SASEGT. Trimming removed 3 bases at V and 1 base at J, with 9 bases between. The CDR3 extends over 15 amino acids. DNA for the CDR3: TGTGCCAGCAGTGACATGACAGTGAACACCGGGGAGCTGTTTTTT. Translated, it gives CASSDMTVNTGELFF.

This chain uses TRBV10-1 with TRBJ1-5; 12 bases line up with TRBD1. The CDR3 has 16 residues. With V trimmed by 6 bases and J by 1 base, 4 bases remained unmatched. Germline loops: CDR1 WNHNN, CDR2 SYGVQD (reference sequence). The CDR3 nucleotides read TGCGCCAGCAGGGGACAGGGGGCGCTAAGCAATCAGCCCCAGCATTTT. Protein: CASRGQGALSNQPQHF.

There are many counts of this clonotype. The chain combines TRBV4-1 with TRBJ2-7, with unresolved D. This CDR3 contains 12 residues. The germline V gene encodes CDR1 MGHRA and CDR2 YSYEKL. V gave up 1 base and J gave up 6 bases, with 7 bases separating them. CDR3 DNA: TGCGCCAGCAGCCAAGTGGCGGCCGAGCAGTACTTC. Translation gives CASSQVAAEQYF.

This clonotype was detected once. V usage is TRBV14 and J usage is TRBJ1-6; 7 nucleotides align to TRBD1. V dropped 3 bases and J dropped 2; count of bases not matched to a gene: 4. The CDR3 contains 16 residues. Germline V CDR1 and CDR2: SGHDN, FVKESK. Here the CDR3 reads CASSHRQGTYNSPLHF. CDR3 bases: TGTGCCAGCAGCCATAGACAGGGAACCTATAATTCACCCCTCCACTTT. Together with reference TRBV14 and TRBJ1-6, the CDR3 gives the full variable domain: EAGVTQFPSHSVIEKGQTVTLRCDPISGHDNLYWYRRVMGKEIKFLLHFVKESKQDESGMPNNRFLAERTGGTYSTLKVQPAELEDSGVYFCASSHRQGTYNSPLHFGNGTRLTVT.

V is TRBV20-1 and J is TRBJ2-1; TRBD2 aligns across 10 bases. This CDR3 is 13 amino acids long. The germline gives CDR1 DFQATT, CDR2 SNEGSKA (reference sequence). The V and J ends lost 4 bases and 6 bases, in that order; junction bases with no gene match: 3. CDR3 sequence: CSAKREGRNEQFF. DNA for the CDR3: TGCAGTGCTAAGCGGGAGGGCCGCAATGAGCAGTTCTTC.

The CDR3 sequence is CASTSHGGDYEQYF. The CDR3 nucleotides are TGTGCCAGCACTTCCCATGGGGGAGACTACGAGCAGTACTTC. This rearrangement joins TRBV12-3 or TRBV12-4 to TRBJ2-7; D is possibly TRBD1 or TRBD2 (5 bases each). This CDR3 is 14 amino acids long. V was cut by 7 bases and J by 3 bases, with 16 bases left in between.

The V gene is TRBV19, the J gene TRBJ2-2; TRBD1 might be the D (6 bases). CDR1 is LNHDA, CDR2 SQIVND, per germline (reference sequence). This CDR3 spans 16 amino acids. Deletions cut 2 bases from V and 4 bases from J, with 14 bases between. CDR3 bases: TGTGCCAGTAGTATACGCAGGGGCCAGGGCACCGGGGAGCTGTTTTTT. Encoded protein: CASSIRRGQGTGELFF.

This clonotype came up a few times. The rearrangement joins TRBV5-1 to TRBJ1-2; D may be TRBD1 (6 bases). The V and J ends lost 2 bases and 8 bases respectively, with 22 bases between them. Germline CDR1 is SGHRS and CDR2 is YFSETQ. The CDR3 spans 16 residues. The CDR3 spells CASSLSVTGAMAGYTF. In nucleotides, the CDR3 is TGCGCCAGCAGCTTATCCGTAACGGGGGCGATGGCCGGCTACACCTTC. Complete variable domain (other parts from reference TRBV5-1 and TRBJ1-2): KAGVTQTPRYLIKTRGQQVTLSCSPISGHRSVSWYQQTPGQGLQFLFEYFSETQRNKGNFPGRFSGRQFSNSRSEMNVSTLELGDSALYLCASSLSVTGAMAGYTFGSGTRLTVV.

The chain combines TRBV2 with TRBJ1-2, with D uncertain. The CDR3 covers 17 residues. Trimming cost V 6 bases and J 3 bases, with 23 bases left between them. Looked up from germline, CDR1 is SNHLY and CDR2 is FYNNEI. CDR3 residues: CASRGLAGNTGDYGYTF. The DNA for the CDR3 is TGTGCCAGCAGAGGACTAGCGGGGAACACCGGGGACTATGGCTACACCTTC. The variable domain in full, with the rest retrieved from reference TRBV2 and TRBJ1-2, is EPEVTQTPSHQVTQMGQEVILRCVPISNHLYFYWYRQILGQKVEFLVSFYNNEISEKSEIFDDQFSVERPDGSNFTLKIRSTKLEDSAMYFCASRGLAGNTGDYGYTFGSGTRLTVV.

This clonotype was picked up many times. The CDR3, as DNA: TGCAGCGTTAGTCCCATCGATGGACAGCTTAATGAAAAACTGTTTTTT. Residues: CSVSPIDGQLNEKLFF. V and J are TRBV29-1 and TRBJ1-4; D may be TRBD1 (6 bases). The germline gives CDR1 SQVTM, CDR2 ANQGSEA. Trimming pared 5 bases from V and 4 bases from J, leaving 20 bases between. CDR3 length equals 16 residues.

This chain joins TRBV25-1 and TRBJ2-7; perhaps TRBD2 as D (5 bases). CDR1 is MGHDK, CDR2 SYGVNS, per germline. CDR3 size: 14 residues. V lost 6 bases to trimming and J lost 3 bases, with 15 bases between them. The CDR3 nucleotides read TGTGCCAGCAGCCCCGCGATTGGGAGCTACGAGCAGTACTTC. Translated, it gives CASSPAIGSYEQYF.

This chain joins TRBV7-3 and TRBJ2-1; TRBD2 aligns across 7 bases. There are 15 residues in the CDR3. Germline V lookup: CDR1 SGHTA, CDR2 FQGTGA. With 4 bases clipped from V and 7 bases from J, the junction kept 10 bases outside the gene matches. CDR3 sequence reads: CASSSSGTFGNEQFF. CDR3 in DNA: TGTGCCAGCAGCTCGAGCGGGACGTTTGGAAATGAGCAGTTCTTC.

The rearrangement uses TRBV20-1 and TRBJ2-1, with TRBD2 identical over 12 bases. V shed 6 bases and J 4 bases; nucleotides not matched to a gene: 1. Germline lookup yields CDR1 DFQATT and CDR2 SNEGSKA (reference sequence). The CDR3 has 13 residues. CDR3 protein: CSALAGGYNEQFF. CDR3 sequence (DNA): TGCAGTGCCCTAGCGGGAGGGTACAATGAGCAGTTCTTC.

V and J are TRBV20-1 and TRBJ1-4; D call uncertain. The V end lost 7 bases, the J end lost 5 bases, and 11 bases lay between the germline ends. The CDR3 totals 12 residues. Germline V gene lookup returns CDR1 DFQATT and CDR2 SNEGSKA (reference sequence). This CDR3 is CSVRRGNEKLFF. In DNA form, the CDR3 reads TGCAGTGTCCGGCGGGGAAATGAAAAACTGTTTTTT.

Regarding this clonotype: This may come from a read error, since a much larger clone is one base off. This chain links TRBV29-1 with TRBJ2-2, with D perhaps given as TRBD1 or TRBD2 (7 bases each). The germline V gene encodes CDR1 SQVTM and CDR2 ANQGSEA. V was trimmed by 4 bases and J by 4 bases, leaving 13 bases between them. The CDR3 totals 14 residues. The DNA for the CDR3 is TGCAGCGTTGTCCCCAGGGGGGGCACCGGGGAGCTGTTTTTT. Translated: CSVVPRGGTGELFF.

Notes on this clonotype: A read error is likely, as this CDR3 ends without the conserved phenylalanine or tryptophan. No DNA is shown, since the ends of the CDR3 on it are uncertain; the CDR3 is the one TCRdb lists. This chain joins TRBV9 and TRBJ1-1. CDR1 and CDR2 (germline): SGDLS, YYNGEE. Inclusive of both ends, the CDR3 amounts to 10 amino acids. The CDR3 spells CASSLGSDTY.

In its sample, this clonotype was seen a few times. This chain joins TRBV3-1 and TRBJ2-3, with 11 bases that match TRBD2. This CDR3 has 15 amino acids. Germline CDR1 reads LGHDT; CDR2 reads YNNKEL (reference sequence). V dropped 4 bases and J dropped 5; count of bases not matched to a gene: 5. The CDR3 DNA is TGTGCCAGCAGCCTGCGGACTAGCGGGCAAGATACGCAGTATTTT. Protein sequence: CASSLRTSGQDTQYF.

This clonotype appeared a few times. This chain connects TRBV20-1 to TRBJ2-3; D may be TRBD2 (7 bases). Trimming cost V 0 bases and J 6 bases, with 16 bases left between them. This CDR3 region has 15 residues. Germline V gene data show CDR1 as DFQATT and CDR2 as SNEGSKA (reference sequence). The CDR3 reads CSARDFRGALDTQYF. The CDR3 DNA follows: TGCAGTGCTAGAGATTTTCGGGGGGCCCTCGATACGCAGTATTTT.

This clonotype has a handful of counts. This chain joins TRBV5-5 and TRBJ2-2; 8 bases match TRBD1. This CDR3 has 13 amino acids. Germline CDR1 is SGHKS and CDR2 is YYEKEE (reference sequence). V gave up 7 bases and J gave up 4 bases; unmatched junction bases: 3. In nucleotides, the CDR3 is TGTGCCAGCGGACAGGGCAGCACCGGGGAGCTGTTTTTT. It encodes CASGQGSTGELFF. Based on the CDR3 plus reference TRBV5-5 and TRBJ2-2, the full variable domain is DAGVTQSPTHLIKTRGQQVTLRCSPISGHKSVSWYQQVLGQGPQFIFQYYEKEERGRGNFPDRFSARQFPNYSSELNVNALLLGDSALYLCASGQGSTGELFFGEGSRLTVL.